This T cell receptor beta chain was obtained from a study of cytomegalovirus exposure and HLA in healthy donors (dated by TCRdb to 2016 to 2017). Some background on the complete study: A later analysis indicated that the roughly 130 validation repertoires were generated on the platform also employed for the approximately 700 repertoires of the first cohort. The aim of the study was to test whether cataloging public T cell receptors could identify signatures of past pathogen exposure. Besides the first cohort of around 670 subjects, a separate validation cohort made up of roughly 130 different subjects was used. To predict cytomegalovirus infection status, the study combined high-throughput TCR immunosequencing, statistical association of individual TCRs with disease status, and machine learning.

The donors belonged to the validation cohort of about 110 subjects, which was separate from the approximately 700-subject first cohort. Including cysteine and phenylalanine, the CDR3 has 15 amino acids. The entry retains the CDR3 DNA only, 45 bases that are in frame from base 1. The trim is 4 bases for V and 5 bases for J, with a gap of 18 bases between the germline ends. Per the germline V gene, SGHRS is the CDR1 and YFSETQ is the CDR2. What the research found in general, with its limitations: The authors suggested that the approach could potentially be extended to other disease states and immunological phenotypes. The study gave a list of 150 to 200 TCR beta chains associated with cytomegalovirus. The classifier was reported to diagnose cytomegalovirus status with high specificity and sensitivity in both the original and validation cohorts. The validation cohort had no HLA typing available for a later analysis, so co-occurrence within that cohort was assessed over all 120 or so repertoires. Across donors, most TCR sequences were observed very rarely, whereas some public TCRs were present in many individuals. Of the cluster scores, roughly 95% were above 0 in a later analysis, which found that TCRs clustered in the first cohort also tended to co-occur in the 130 or so validation repertoires. In vitro tests confirmed that a few of the cytomegalovirus-associated TCR beta chains recognize cytomegalovirus antigens.

With respect to this clone: Its antigen is currently not known. No much larger clone is present one base from it, and per-base qualities are unavailable.

Library prep was done by the immunoSEQ multiplex PCR assay. For the original study's pipeline: To diagnose cytomegalovirus status from the catalog of TCR beta chain sequences, a statistical classification framework was built. TCRdb re-hosts the immuneACCESS table, in-frame sequences only. Its copies lack some clones; in the studies checked, an unresolved V gene accounts for under half of them, and the cause for the rest is not known. The V and J calls and clone size are taken from that table; D and trimming were inferred from the DNA. This sample holds about 250,000 clones; more than 85% were observed only once. Around 13% of the sample lies in the top ten.

The sequence derives from a man younger than 35 in good health and CMV-seropositive. The rearrangement joined TRBV5-1 to TRBJ2-5; a tentative D call is TRBD1 (6 bases match). Sequenced input: PBMCs. The sequenced DNA: TGCGCCAGCAGCCGAACACAGACAGGATGGGAGACCCAGTACTTC. It is translated as CASSRTQTGWETQYF. Supplemented by the reference TRBV5-1 and TRBJ2-5 proteins around the CDR3, the complete variable domain is KAGVTQTPRYLIKTRGQQVTLSCSPISGHRSVSWYQQTPGQGLQFLFEYFSETQRNKGNFPGRFSGRQFSNSRSEMNVSTLELGDSALYLCASSRTQTGWETQYFGPGTRLLVL.